Each of the 28 T cell receptor beta chains below was sequenced from the same sample in a study of blood T cell repertoires in COVID-19. TCRdb's copy holds only in-frame clones and misses some; the assay was immunoSEQ multiplex PCR. The data show about 280,000 clones, about four fifths seen once. Sequencing was performed on peripheral blood. These receptors were taken from a woman between 45 and 65 years old who had recovered from COVID-19.

The chain carries TRBV15 and TRBJ1-1, with D possibly being TRBD1 (5 bases). This CDR3 spans 14 amino acids. The V end was cut by 0 bases, the J end by 4 bases, with 9 bases between. Germline CDR1 LNHNV, CDR2 YYDKDF (reference sequence). In DNA form, the CDR3 reads TGTGCCACCAGCAGAGATCGAAGGGGCACTGAAGCTTTCTTT. It specifies CATSRDRRGTEAFF.

V gene TRBV28 combines with J gene TRBJ2-7, with TRBD2 matching 11 bases. From germline, CDR1 is MDHEN and CDR2 SYDVKM. J was trimmed by 6 bases and V by 1 base; bases with no gene match: 11. CDR3 length: 17 residues. CDR3 nucleotides: TGTGCCAGCAGTTTATTGACTAGCGGGACATCCTTAGGCGAGCAGTACTTC. It specifies CASSLLTSGTSLGEQYF.

The genes are TRBV19 and TRBJ2-1, with 7 bases fitting TRBD1. Unmatched junction bases numbered 8, after V lost 0 bases and J lost 0 bases. CDR1 LNHDA and CDR2 SQIVND come from the germline V gene (reference sequence). The CDR3 is made up of 18 amino acids. CDR3 region: CASSIDGKGASSYNEQFF. In nucleotides, the CDR3 is TGTGCCAGTAGTATAGATGGAAAGGGGGCGAGCTCCTACAATGAGCAGTTCTTC.

The rearrangement joins TRBV6-2 or TRBV6-3 to TRBJ2-7; 7 bases line up with TRBD1. CDR3 length: 15 amino acids. In germline, CDR1 is MNHEY, CDR2 SVGEGT. After removal of 4 bases from V and 2 bases from J, the junction contained 8 bases not matched to a gene. CDR3 DNA: TGTGCCAGCAGTTTCGTTTGGGACAGACCCTACGAGCAGTACTTC. It is translated as CASSFVWDRPYEQYF.

This chain connects TRBV7-2 to TRBJ2-1; TRBD2 might be the D (6 bases). Trimming took off 4 bases at V and 5 bases at J, with 9 bases between the two ends. Germline V gene data show CDR1 as SGHTA and CDR2 as FQGNSA. This CDR3 contains 13 residues. The CDR3 nucleotides read TGTGCCAGCAGCTCGGGGGTCAACAATGAGCAGTTCTTC. Translating it yields CASSSGVNNEQFF.

The chain has TRBV10-3 and TRBJ1-2; TRBD1 matches at 10 bases. The V and J ends lost 2 bases and 0 bases, in that order; junction bases with no gene match: 6. The germline V gene encodes CDR1 ENHRY and CDR2 SYGVKD. The CDR3 covers 17 residues. The CDR3 bases are TGTGCCATCAGTGAGGGGACAGGGGTCAGAGCTAACTATGGCTACACCTTC. Its protein is CAISEGTGVRANYGYTF.

The chain combines TRBV7-3 with TRBJ2-3, with 9 bases lining up with TRBD1. CDR3 length equals 18 residues. Looked up from germline, CDR1 is SGHTA and CDR2 is FQGTGA. Germline trimming cut 0 bases from V and 8 bases from J; bases unmatched to any gene: 15. The CDR3 here is CASSLTRDRGTQEGTQYF. In DNA, the CDR3 is TGTGCCAGCAGCTTAACAAGAGACAGGGGGACCCAGGAGGGTACGCAGTATTTT.

The chain combines TRBV11-2 with TRBJ2-7; the match to TRBD1 covers 9 bases. CDR1 is SGHAT and CDR2 is FQNNGV in the germline V gene. This CDR3 is built from 16 residues. The junction had 14 bases not matched to a gene; V was cut back by 7 bases and J by 4 bases. CDR3 protein: CASTPHPIGQGYEQYF. For the CDR3, the DNA is TGTGCCAGCACCCCCCATCCGATCGGACAGGGGTACGAGCAGTACTTC.

The CDR3, as DNA: TGTGCCAGCAGTTCCTCGGGCGGGAGATTTGACGAGCAGTACTTC. Translated, it gives CASSSSGGRFDEQYF. The chain joins TRBV27 to TRBJ2-7, with 7 bases lining up with TRBD2. V shed 4 bases and J 5 bases; nucleotides not matched to a gene: 11. There are 15 residues in the CDR3. The germline CDR1 and CDR2 sequences are MNHEY and SMNVEV (reference sequence).

The rearrangement links TRBV5-1 to TRBJ1-3; 8 nucleotides match TRBD1. With V trimmed by 0 bases and J by 3 bases, 5 bases remained unmatched. Germline CDR1 and CDR2: SGHRS and YFSETQ. The CDR3 is 16 amino acids. DNA for the CDR3: TGCGCCAGCAGCTTGGTGGGACAGGCCTTTGGAAACACCATATATTTT. It specifies CASSLVGQAFGNTIYF.

The chain is built from TRBV27 and TRBJ2-7, with 12 bases matching TRBD2. The trim removed 5 bases at V and 4 bases at J, leaving 6 bases unmatched. Germline loops: CDR1 MNHEY, CDR2 SMNVEV (reference sequence). The CDR3 sequence is 15 residues long. CDR3 in amino acids: CASSHSGTSGYEQYF. The CDR3 nucleotides are TGTGCCAGCAGTCACTCCGGGACTAGCGGGTACGAGCAGTACTTC.

The chain recombines TRBV6-1 with TRBJ1-6, with D possibly matching TRBD1 (5 bases). Germline CDR1 is MNHNS and CDR2 is SASEGT. The CDR3 runs 14 residues. Trimming pared 3 bases from V and 8 bases from J, leaving 11 bases between. As DNA, the CDR3 is TGTGCCAGCAGTGAGGACATTCCTTATTCACCCCTCCACTTT. Encoded protein: CASSEDIPYSPLHF.

The rearrangement joins TRBV5-6 to TRBJ2-1; 8 bases are shared with TRBD2. The junction had 13 bases not matched to a gene; V was cut back by 4 bases and J by 7 bases. The CDR3 has 16 amino acids. The germline gives CDR1 SGHDT, CDR2 YYEEEE. CDR3 nucleotide sequence: TGTGCCAGCAGCCTCCTGGGGCCCCCGGGGGGGAATGAGCAGTTCTTC. Encoded protein: CASSLLGPPGGNEQFF.

The V call is TRBV7-9, the J call TRBJ1-5, with D unresolved. This CDR3 spans 14 amino acids. CDR1 SEHNR and CDR2 FQNEAQ come from the germline V gene (reference sequence). V was clipped by 5 bases and J by 0 bases, with 8 bases between them. The CDR3 region has the DNA TGTGCCAGCAGCCGGGAGTATAGCAATCAGCCCCAGCATTTT. This encodes CASSREYSNQPQHF.

The gene calls are TRBV5-1 and TRBJ2-3, with 9 bases fitting TRBD2. J lost 3 bases, V lost 4 bases, and 6 bases had no gene match. Germline V gene data show CDR1 as SGHRS and CDR2 as YFSETQ. The CDR3 is made up of 15 amino acids. CDR3 bases: TGCGCCAGCAGCCTGACTAGCGGAACAACAGATACGCAGTATTTT. Encoded protein: CASSLTSGTTDTQYF.

This clone was seen only once. This chain links TRBV5-1 with TRBJ2-5, with 8 bases matching TRBD2. The CDR3 spans 16 residues. Germline values: CDR1 SGHRS, CDR2 YFSETQ. The V and J ends lost 3 bases and 1 base, in that order; junction bases with no gene match: 8. The CDR3 region is CASSYTGLASQETQYF. CDR3 bases: TGCGCCAGCAGCTACACAGGACTAGCCTCCCAAGAGACCCAGTACTTC.

The genes are TRBV7-2 and TRBJ2-7; 9 bases line up with TRBD2. Germline values: CDR1 SGHTA, CDR2 FQGNSA. The trim removed 5 bases at V and 0 bases at J, leaving 5 bases unmatched. This CDR3 has 15 amino acids. The CDR3 loop is CASSGTSGSSYEQYF. CDR3 in DNA: TGTGCCAGCAGCGGTACTAGCGGGTCCTCCTACGAGCAGTACTTC.

V gene TRBV29-1 combines with J gene TRBJ2-1; the match to TRBD2 covers 7 bases. From germline, CDR1 is SQVTM and CDR2 ANQGSEA. CDR3 size: 14 residues. V lost 2 bases and J lost 3; bases outside the gene matches: 4. DNA for the CDR3: TGCAGCGTTGAACGGGAGGACAACTACAATGAGCAGTTCTTC. Its translation is CSVEREDNYNEQFF.

This clone appeared a few times. The chain links TRBV9 to TRBJ2-5, with 8 bases fitting TRBD1. Germline values: CDR1 SGDLS, CDR2 YYNGEE. V was pared by 4 bases and J by 1 base, with 9 bases of the junction left unmatched. The CDR3 loop spans 16 amino acids. CDR3 in DNA: TGTGCCAGCAGCCCCGGGACAGGTATCCGCCAAGAGACCCAGTACTTC. Protein sequence: CASSPGTGIRQETQYF.

This clone was detected once. The V gene is TRBV2, the J gene TRBJ2-7; 7 bases match TRBD2. The germline gives CDR1 SNHLY, CDR2 FYNNEI. J gave up 10 bases and V 9 bases, and 18 bases lay outside the gene matches. The CDR3 is 14 amino acids. CDR3: CARGGLTGTTLQYF. CDR3 nucleotides: TGTGCCAGGGGGGGGTTAACCGGCACCACCCTACAGTACTTC.

There are many counts of this clone. The chain combines TRBV4-1 with TRBJ2-1; 9 nucleotides align to TRBD2. The V gene's germline CDR1 is MGHRA and CDR2 YSYEKL. This CDR3 contains 16 residues. V shed 4 bases and J 6 bases; nucleotides not matched to a gene: 10. DNA of the CDR3: TGCGCCAGCAGCCTCGCCGGGACTAGCCAAATCAATGAGCAGTTCTTC. Protein: CASSLAGTSQINEQFF.

This clone was recorded a few times. The rearrangement uses TRBV27 and TRBJ1-2; D gene uncertain. The germline V and J ends were trimmed by 6 bases and 10 bases, with 15 bases remaining between them. The CDR3 has 12 residues. The germline CDR1 and CDR2 sequences are MNHEY and SMNVEV (reference sequence). The DNA for the CDR3 is TGTGCCAGCAGCTACAAAGGACTGTTCTACACCTTC. Its protein product is CASSYKGLFYTF.

The V gene is TRBV12-3 or TRBV12-4, the J gene TRBJ1-1; 7 bases fit TRBD1. The CDR3 is 13 residues long. The ends lost 7 bases at V and 4 bases at J; junction bases unmatched: 6. The CDR3, as DNA: TGTGCCAGCACCCGAGACAGGGTCACTGAAGCTTTCTTT. It codes for CASTRDRVTEAFF.

The chain employs TRBV7-2 and TRBJ1-5, with D unresolved. Between the trimmed V and J ends, which lost 7 bases and 0 bases, there was a span of 7 bases. This CDR3 spans 13 amino acids. Germline CDR1 SGHTA, CDR2 FQGNSA. The CDR3 loop reads CASTPDSNQPQHF. The CDR3 bases are TGTGCCAGCACCCCAGATAGCAATCAGCCCCAGCATTTT. Full variable domain (remainder filled in from reference TRBV7-2 and TRBJ1-5): GAGVSQSPSNKVTEKGKDVELRCDPISGHTALYWYRQSLGQGLEFLIYFQGNSAPDKSGLPSDRFSAERTGGSVSTLTIQRTQQEDSAVYLCASTPDSNQPQHFGDGTRLSIL.

This clone was detected many times. This chain joins TRBV3-1 (or the pseudogene TRBV3-2) and TRBJ1-5; 8 bases match TRBD1. Losses at the gene ends were 1 base for V and 4 bases for J; bases not matched to a gene: 6. This CDR3 has 16 residues. Germline values: CDR1 LGHDT, CDR2 YNNKEL (reference sequence). The CDR3 coding sequence is TGTGCCAGCAGCCAAGGAGTTGGACAGGGTAATCAGCCCCAGCATTTT. It codes for CASSQGVGQGNQPQHF.

This chain connects TRBV6-5 to TRBJ2-5; 10 positions match TRBD1. The CDR3 is made up of 14 amino acids. The germline gives CDR1 MNHEY, CDR2 SVGAGI. Germline trimming cut 6 bases from V and 4 bases from J; bases unmatched to any gene: 5. CDR3 coding DNA: TGTGCCAGCAGCAGGGACAGGGGCTTAGAGACCCAGTACTTC. Residues: CASSRDRGLETQYF.

The chain joins TRBV5-7 to TRBJ1-3; D unclear. TRBV5-7 carries the ORF label, with uncertain function. This CDR3 comprises 15 residues. Deletions cut 0 bases from V and 1 base from J, with 8 bases between. This CDR3 reads CASSLVGGSGNTIYF. CDR3 nucleotides: TGTGCCAGCAGCTTGGTCGGCGGGTCTGGAAACACCATATATTTT.

The chain recombines TRBV7-2 with TRBJ2-7, with 8 bases lining up with TRBD2. After removal of 1 base from V and 1 base from J, the junction contained 6 bases not matched to a gene. CDR1 SGHTA and CDR2 FQGNSA come from the germline V gene. The CDR3 extends over 16 amino acids. The CDR3 here is CASSLGGAGASYEQYF. The CDR3 region has the DNA TGTGCCAGCAGCTTAGGTGGAGCGGGGGCGTCCTACGAGCAGTACTTC. The whole variable domain, filled in from reference TRBV7-2 and TRBJ2-7, reads GAGVSQSPSNKVTEKGKDVELRCDPISGHTALYWYRQSLGQGLEFLIYFQGNSAPDKSGLPSDRFSAERTGGSVSTLTIQRTQQEDSAVYLCASSLGGAGASYEQYFGPGTRLTVT.